Listed below are T cell receptor beta chains from one sample, sequenced in a study of CD8 T cells in ankylosing spondylitis. MiXCR, run by TCRdb on the 5' RACE reads, gives a single entry per CDR3 protein. The sample holds 800,000 to 900,000 distinct CDR3 sequences, approximately 12% seen once. The source material was blood, either unsorted or a sorted T cell fraction (not recorded which). These receptors all come from a male donor with ankylosing spondylitis. The CDR3 runs from the conserved cysteine through the conserved F or W. A D gene is named only where the DNA matches it firmly. Size is stated for part of the rows, as once, few or many counts, or as a class when the clone is expanded.

TRBJ2-5 few TRBV5-1 17 TRBD2 TGCGCCAGCAGCTTGGGTGCGAGCGGGGGATACCAAGAGACCCAGTACTTC CASSLGASGGYQETQYF
TRBJ1-5 few TRBV4-3 13 . TGCGCCAGCAGCCAAGAATTCGGTCAGCCCCAGCATTTT CASSQEFGQPQHF
TRBJ2-1 few TRBV5-1 13 TRBD2 TGCGCCAGCAGCCCGGGGGGTGCCAATGAGCAGTTCTTC CASSPGGANEQFF
TRBJ1-2 many TRBV12-3/TRBV12-4 13 TRBD1 TGTGCCAGCAGTCGGGACAGGGTTGGGGGCTACACCTTC CASSRDRVGGYTF
TRBJ2-7 . TRBV28 14 . TGTGCCAGCACCTTAAGGTCACCGTCCTACGAGCAGTACTTC CASTLRSPSYEQYF
TRBJ2-7 . TRBV20-1 13 TRBD2 TGCAGTGCTAGCTGGCGGGAGGCCTACGAGCAGTACTTC CSASWREAYEQYF
TRBJ2-1 . TRBV2 15 . TGTGCCAGCAGTGAACGGCGCGCCGATTACAATGAGCAGTTCTTC CASSERRADYNEQFF
TRBJ2-1 . TRBV7-1 15 . TGTGCCAGCAGCATTTACAGGAGCTCCTACAATGAGCAGTTCTTC CASSIYRSSYNEQFF
TRBJ2-7 few TRBV3-1 13 . TGTGCCAGCAGCCACCTGGCGGGCTACGAGCAGTACTTC CASSHLAGYEQYF
TRBJ2-1 . TRBV5-1 17 TRBD2 TGCGCCAGCAGCTCCCGAGTGACTAGCGGGGGGCTGAATGAGCAGTTCTTC CASSSRVTSGGLNEQFF
TRBJ2-5 . TRBV27 13 TRBD1 TGTGCCAGCACAAGGACAGGACAAGAGACCCAGTACTTC CASTRTGQETQYF
TRBJ1-6 few TRBV15 13 . TGTGCCACCAGCAGAGGGGCGGCCGCGACCCTCCACTTT CATSRGAAATLHF
TRBJ2-1 many TRBV12-3/TRBV12-4 16 TRBD2 TGTGCCAGCAGTTTCCGGACTAGCGGGGAGGGGTATGAGCAGTTCTTC CASSFRTSGEGYEQFF
TRBJ2-1 . TRBV20-1 14 . TGCAGTGCTCGAAAGCCTCACCTCTCCAATGAGCAGTTCTTC CSARKPHLSNEQFF
TRBJ2-3 few TRBV6-2/TRBV6-3 14 . TGTGCCAGCAGAGGACGAGTTGGGCCAGATACGCAGTATTTT CASRGRVGPDTQYF
TRBJ2-2 few TRBV12-3/TRBV12-4 17 . TGTGCCAGCAGTTTACTATCCAGTCTTGATGGGACCGGGGAGCTGTTTTTT CASSLLSSLDGTGELFF
TRBJ2-7 few TRBV5-1 13 . TGCGCCAGCAGATCGGGCGCTTTAAGGGAGCAGTACTTC CASRSGALREQYF
TRBJ2-2 few TRBV29-1 12 . TGCAGCGTTGGGCGACTCGCCGGGGAGCTGTTTTTT CSVGRLAGELFF
TRBJ2-7 few TRBV29-1 15 TRBD2 TGCAGCGTTGCCCCCCGACTAGCGGGAAGCTACGAGCAGTACTTC CSVAPRLAGSYEQYF